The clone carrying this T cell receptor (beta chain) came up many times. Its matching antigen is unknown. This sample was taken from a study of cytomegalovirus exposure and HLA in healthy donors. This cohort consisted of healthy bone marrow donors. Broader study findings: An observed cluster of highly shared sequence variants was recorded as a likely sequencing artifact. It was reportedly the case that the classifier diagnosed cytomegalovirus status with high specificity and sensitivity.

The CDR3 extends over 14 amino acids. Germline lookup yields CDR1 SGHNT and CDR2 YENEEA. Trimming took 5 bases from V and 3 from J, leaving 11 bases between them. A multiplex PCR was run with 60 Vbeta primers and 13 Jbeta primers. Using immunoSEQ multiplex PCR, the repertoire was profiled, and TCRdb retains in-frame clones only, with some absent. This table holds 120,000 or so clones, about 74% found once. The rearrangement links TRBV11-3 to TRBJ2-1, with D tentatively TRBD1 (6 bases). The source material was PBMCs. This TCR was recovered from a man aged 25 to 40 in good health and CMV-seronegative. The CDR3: CASSRGHYYNEQFF. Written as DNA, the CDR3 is TGTGCCAGCAGCCGGGGACACTACTACAATGAGCAGTTCTTC. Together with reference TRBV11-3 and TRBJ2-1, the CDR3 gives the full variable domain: EAGVVQSPRYKIIEKKQPVAFWCNPISGHNTLYWYLQNLGQGPELLIRYENEEAVDDSQLPKDRFSAERLKGVDSTLKIQPAELGDSAVYLCASSRGHYYNEQFFGPGTRLTVL.